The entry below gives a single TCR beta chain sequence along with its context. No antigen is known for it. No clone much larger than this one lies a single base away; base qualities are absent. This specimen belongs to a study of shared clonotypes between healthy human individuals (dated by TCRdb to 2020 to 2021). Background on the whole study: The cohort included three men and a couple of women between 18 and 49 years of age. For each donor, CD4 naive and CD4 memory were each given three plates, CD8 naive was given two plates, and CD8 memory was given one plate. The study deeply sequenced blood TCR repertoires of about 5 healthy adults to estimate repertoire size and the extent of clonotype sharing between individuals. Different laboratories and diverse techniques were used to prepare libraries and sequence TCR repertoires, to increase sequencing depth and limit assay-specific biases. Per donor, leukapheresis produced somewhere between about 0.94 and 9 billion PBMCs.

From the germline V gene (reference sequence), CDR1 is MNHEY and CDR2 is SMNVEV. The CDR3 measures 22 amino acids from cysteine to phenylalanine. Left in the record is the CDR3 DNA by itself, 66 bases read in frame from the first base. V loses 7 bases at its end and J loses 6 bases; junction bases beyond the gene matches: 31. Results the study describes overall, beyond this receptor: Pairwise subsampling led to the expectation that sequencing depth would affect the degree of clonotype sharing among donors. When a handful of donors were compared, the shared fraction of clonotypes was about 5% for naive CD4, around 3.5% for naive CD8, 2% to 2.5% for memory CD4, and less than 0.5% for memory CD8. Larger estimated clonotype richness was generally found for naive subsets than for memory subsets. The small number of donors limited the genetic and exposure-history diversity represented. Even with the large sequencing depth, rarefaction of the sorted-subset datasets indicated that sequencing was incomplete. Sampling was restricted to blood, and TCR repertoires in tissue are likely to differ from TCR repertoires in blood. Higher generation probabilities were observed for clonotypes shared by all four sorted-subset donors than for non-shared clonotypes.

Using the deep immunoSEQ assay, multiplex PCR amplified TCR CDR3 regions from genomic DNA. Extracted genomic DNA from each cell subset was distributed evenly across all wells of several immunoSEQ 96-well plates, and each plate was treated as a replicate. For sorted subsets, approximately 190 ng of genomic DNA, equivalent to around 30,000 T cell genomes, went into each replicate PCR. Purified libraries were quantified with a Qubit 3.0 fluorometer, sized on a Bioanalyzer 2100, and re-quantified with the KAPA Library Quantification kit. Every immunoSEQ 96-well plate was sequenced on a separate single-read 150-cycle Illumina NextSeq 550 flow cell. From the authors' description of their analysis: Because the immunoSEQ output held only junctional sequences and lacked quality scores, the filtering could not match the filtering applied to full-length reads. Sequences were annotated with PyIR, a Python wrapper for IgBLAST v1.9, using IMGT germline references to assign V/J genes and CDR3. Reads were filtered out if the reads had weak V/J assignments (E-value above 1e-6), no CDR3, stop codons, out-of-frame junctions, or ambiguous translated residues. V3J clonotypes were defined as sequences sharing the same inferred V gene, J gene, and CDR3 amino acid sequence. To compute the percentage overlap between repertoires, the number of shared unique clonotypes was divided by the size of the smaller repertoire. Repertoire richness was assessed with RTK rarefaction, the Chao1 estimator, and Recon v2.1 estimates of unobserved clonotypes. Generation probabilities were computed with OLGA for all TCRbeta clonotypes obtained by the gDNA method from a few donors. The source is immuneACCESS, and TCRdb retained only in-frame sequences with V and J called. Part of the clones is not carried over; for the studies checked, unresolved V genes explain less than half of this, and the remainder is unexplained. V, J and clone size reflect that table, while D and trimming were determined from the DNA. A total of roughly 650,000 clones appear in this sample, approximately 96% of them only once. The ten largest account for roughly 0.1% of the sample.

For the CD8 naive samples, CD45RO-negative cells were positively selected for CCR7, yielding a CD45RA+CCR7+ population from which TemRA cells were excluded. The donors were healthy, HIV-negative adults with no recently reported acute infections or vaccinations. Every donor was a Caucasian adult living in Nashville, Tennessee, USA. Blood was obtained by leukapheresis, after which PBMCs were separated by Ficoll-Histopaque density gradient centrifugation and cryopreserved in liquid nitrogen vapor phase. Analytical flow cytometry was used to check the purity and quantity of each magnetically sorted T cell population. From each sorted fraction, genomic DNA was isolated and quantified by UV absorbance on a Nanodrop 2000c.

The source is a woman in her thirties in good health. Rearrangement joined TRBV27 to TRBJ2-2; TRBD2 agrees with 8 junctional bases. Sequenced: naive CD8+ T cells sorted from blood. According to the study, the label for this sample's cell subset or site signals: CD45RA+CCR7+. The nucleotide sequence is TGTGCCAGCACCTCCAACATCTTTAGGGACGAACAAGCGGGAGTATTCGCCGGGGAGCTGTTTTTT. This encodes CASTSNIFRDEQAGVFAGELFF.